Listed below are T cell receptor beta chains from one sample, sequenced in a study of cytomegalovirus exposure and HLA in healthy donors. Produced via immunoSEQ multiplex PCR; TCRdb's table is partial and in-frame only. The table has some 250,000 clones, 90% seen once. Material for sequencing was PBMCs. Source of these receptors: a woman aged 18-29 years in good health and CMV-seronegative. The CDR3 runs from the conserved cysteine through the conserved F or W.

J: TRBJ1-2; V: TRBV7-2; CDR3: CASSFQRDGNGYTF
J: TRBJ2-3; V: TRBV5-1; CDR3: CASSLGDPGADTQYF
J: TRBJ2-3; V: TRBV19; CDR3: CASSIWAGAPSLGTDTQYF
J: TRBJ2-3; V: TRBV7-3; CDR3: CASSLSGGRSDTQYF
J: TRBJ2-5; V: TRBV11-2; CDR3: CASSFLLPWETQYF
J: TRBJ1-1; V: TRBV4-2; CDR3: CASSQDKNTEAFF
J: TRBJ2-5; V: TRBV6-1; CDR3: CASSVLEWGQIQETQYF
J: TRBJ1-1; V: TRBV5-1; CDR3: CASSRSLSSPEAFF
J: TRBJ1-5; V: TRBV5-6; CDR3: CASSLWGGQPQHF
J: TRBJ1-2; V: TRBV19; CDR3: CASRQANYGYTF
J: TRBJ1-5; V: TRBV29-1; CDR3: CSVGEGGSNQPQHF
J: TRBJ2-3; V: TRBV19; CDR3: CASSLSEDTQYF
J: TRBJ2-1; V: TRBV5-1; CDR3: CASSFRGFRDNEQFF
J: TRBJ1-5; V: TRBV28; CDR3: CASSAGTGYDQPQHF
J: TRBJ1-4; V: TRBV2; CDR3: CASSESGSSEKLFF
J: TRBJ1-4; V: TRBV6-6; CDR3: CASSYSRQANEKLFF
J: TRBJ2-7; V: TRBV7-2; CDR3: CASSLRQGASYEQYF
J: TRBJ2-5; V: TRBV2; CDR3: CASSGGLAGQETQYF